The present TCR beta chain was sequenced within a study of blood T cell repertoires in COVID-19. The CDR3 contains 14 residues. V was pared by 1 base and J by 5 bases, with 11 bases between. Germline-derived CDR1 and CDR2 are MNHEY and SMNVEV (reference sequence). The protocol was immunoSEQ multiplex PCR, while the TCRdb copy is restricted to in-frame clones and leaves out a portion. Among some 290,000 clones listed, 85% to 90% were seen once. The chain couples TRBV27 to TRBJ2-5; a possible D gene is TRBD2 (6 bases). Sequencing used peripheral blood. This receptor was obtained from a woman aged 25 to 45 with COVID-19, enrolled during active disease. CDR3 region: CASSLYGSSETQYF. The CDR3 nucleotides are TGTGCCAGCAGTTTATACGGGAGTAGCGAGACCCAGTACTTC.